This TCR beta chain is drawn from a study of cytomegalovirus exposure and HLA in healthy donors. Whole-study results and caveats: Presence/absence analyses supposed approximately even sequencing depth among donors. With later analysis, a missense DCLRE1C variant became linked to TCR beta V- and J-gene trimming. Associated with HLA alleles at 0.05 false discovery rate in a later analysis were some 16,000 TCR beta sequences. The authors confirmed in vitro that three CMV-associated chains were specific for CMV antigens.

Primers: 60 Vbeta forward and 13 Jbeta reverse. Profiling relied on immunoSEQ multiplex PCR, and the TCRdb table lists in-frame clones only, not all of them. The table shows around 150,000 clones, with 65% to 85% occurring only once. In the case of this clone: Its matching antigen is unknown.

Germline V gene sequence: CDR1 SGDLS, CDR2 YYNGEE. Trimming shortened V by 3 bases and J by 5 bases, and 8 bases separated the two germline ends. The CDR3 length is 12 residues. The chain carries TRBV9 and TRBJ2-5; D gene ambiguous. What was sequenced was PBMCs. The sequence was collected from a man aged 55 to 70 in good health and CMV-seronegative. The CDR3 nucleotides are TGTGCCAGCAGCGAGTCGGAGGAGACCCAGTACTTC. Its translation: CASSESEETQYF.